This TCR beta chain was obtained from a study of T cells in women clearing cervical HPV infection. Findings and caveats of the study: Richness plus V gene abundances separated cases from controls with AUC about 0.83.

With respect to this clone: What it binds is not known.

Data came from immunoSEQ multiplex PCR; TCRdb stores just in-frame clones and leaves some out. The sample includes approximately 30,000 clones. The sequence derives from a woman between 18 and 70 years old with a cervical HPV16 infection that either progressed to CIN3+ or cleared (not recorded which). The source material was blood buffy coat.

The covered CDR3 bases are TGTGCCAGCACAACTAGCGAATACTACGAG. It codes for CASTTSEYYE. In full, the CDR3 is CASTTSEYYEQYF. This chain uses TRBV12-3 or TRBV12-4 with TRBJ2-7, with TRBD2 identical over 7 bases. The read ends 3 residues shy of where the CDR3 ends; the end is completed using the germline J gene. J gave up 3 bases and V 7 bases, and 6 bases lay outside the gene matches. The CDR3 is made up of 13 amino acids.